This paragraph covers one TCR beta chain sequence. CDR1 SGHNT and CDR2 YENEEA come from the germline V gene. This CDR3 has 14 residues. Deletions cut 7 bases from V and 3 bases from J, with 12 bases between. This entry comes from a study of control samples from healthy donors and cancer patients. The table came from immunoSEQ multiplex PCR; TCRdb's copy has only in-frame clones and leaves some out. The sample has 30,000 to 40,000 clones, 90% to 95% seen once. Sequenced sample: PBMCs. The TCR comes from a middle-aged man with colorectal cancer. This chain uses TRBV11-3 with TRBJ2-2; D is uncertain. CDR3 loop: CASTAGRYTGELFF. The CDR3, as DNA: TGTGCCAGCACCGCCGGACGCTACACCGGGGAGCTGTTTTTT. Looking up the rest from reference TRBV11-3 and TRBJ2-2 gives the full variable domain: EAGVVQSPRYKIIEKKQPVAFWCNPISGHNTLYWYLQNLGQGPELLIRYENEEAVDDSQLPKDRFSAERLKGVDSTLKIQPAELGDSAVYLCASTAGRYTGELFFGEGSRLTVL.